This T cell receptor (beta chain) was obtained from a study of blood T cell repertoires in COVID-19. The germline V gene has CDR1 SQVTM and CDR2 ANQGSEA. V lost 4 bases to trimming and J lost 2 bases; unmatched junction nucleotides: 6. This CDR3 comprises 15 residues. In the original processing: Counts of nucleated cells, estimated from reference gene primer amplification, were obtained. Repertoires were generated with immunoSEQ multiplex PCR, while TCRdb's copy carries only in-frame clones and drops some. V, J and clone size derive from that table, while D and trimming were established from the DNA sequence. This sample has about 140,000 clones; 87% occur once, and the top ten carry around 11%.

Sequencing was performed on PBMCs or T cells enriched from blood (not recorded which). The chain joins TRBV29-1 to TRBJ2-3, with TRBD2 matching over 10 bases. This TCR was recovered from a man in his fifties or sixties who had recovered from COVID-19. Written as DNA, the CDR3 is TGCAGCGTTGCCAGGACTAGCGGACTCACAGATACGCAGTATTTT. Protein product: CSVARTSGLTDTQYF.